Below, 25 T cell receptor beta chains from the same sample are listed, as sequenced in a study of OX40 agonist ivuxolimab in advanced cancers. Produced via immunoSEQ multiplex PCR; TCRdb's table is partial and in-frame only. Among approximately 15,000 clones, 80% to 95% were seen once, and the ten largest hold roughly 7%. The input for sequencing was CD4+ or CD8+ T cells sorted from blood, taken in a trial of the OX40 agonist ivuxolimab. These receptors were taken from an adult with an advanced solid tumor such as melanoma, head and neck, liver or kidney cancer.

CDR3 sequence reads: CASSVVGETQYF. In DNA, the CDR3 is TGTGCCAGCAGCGTAGTCGGGGAGACCCAGTACTTC. This chain uses TRBV9 with TRBJ2-5; D is undetermined. Trimming stripped 0 bases from V and 5 bases from J, with 5 bases between. The CDR3 loop spans 12 amino acids. Germline-derived CDR1 and CDR2 are SGDLS and YYNGEE.

V and J are TRBV13 and TRBJ1-2, with unresolved D. The CDR3 contains 15 residues. Trimming cost V 0 bases and J 5 bases, with 13 bases left between them. Germline V CDR1 and CDR2: PRHDT, FYEKMQ (reference sequence). The CDR3 DNA sequence: TGTGCCAGCAGCTTAGGTCCGGGGTTCTCATATGGCTACACCTTC. Translating it yields CASSLGPGFSYGYTF.

V gene TRBV10-3 combines with J gene TRBJ2-1, with 14 positions matching TRBD2. Germline CDR1 ENHRY, CDR2 SYGVKD. V lost 6 bases and J lost 1; bases outside the gene matches: 5. This CDR3 region has 17 residues. The CDR3 sequence: CAIRGTSGSGSYNEQFF. The CDR3 DNA follows: TGTGCCATCAGAGGGACTAGCGGGAGTGGGTCCTACAATGAGCAGTTCTTC.

The chain couples TRBV28 to TRBJ2-1, with D hard to call. CDR3 length: 13 residues. Germline V gene sequence: CDR1 MDHEN, CDR2 SYDVKM. Trimming left V 3 bases short and J 1 base short, with 4 bases between. The CDR3 region has the DNA TGTGCCAGCAGTTTTTTGTCCTACAATGAGCAGTTCTTC. Encoded protein: CASSFLSYNEQFF.

The chain uses TRBV9 and TRBJ1-2; D call uncertain. The germline V gene has CDR1 SGDLS and CDR2 YYNGEE. V was trimmed by 0 bases and J by 8 bases, leaving 14 bases between them. The CDR3 loop spans 14 amino acids. The CDR3 nucleotides read TGTGCCAGCAGCGTAGACGACTCCCCGGGCGGCTACACCTTC. Protein product: CASSVDDSPGGYTF.

This clone appeared a single time. This chain uses TRBV7-9 with TRBJ2-3; TRBD2 agrees at 10 bases. CDR1 is SEHNR and CDR2 is FQNEAQ in the germline V gene (reference sequence). This CDR3 is 16 amino acids long. Losses at the gene ends were 3 bases for V and 6 bases for J; bases not matched to a gene: 9. CDR3 amino acids: CASSFLSGGARDTQYF. The CDR3 bases are TGTGCCAGCAGCTTTCTCAGCGGGGGGGCCAGGGATACGCAGTATTTT.

The chain combines TRBV13 with TRBJ2-3; 7 positions match TRBD1. The junction had 2 bases not matched to a gene; V was cut back by 0 bases and J by 2 bases. The CDR3 has 15 amino acids. The germline V gene encodes CDR1 PRHDT and CDR2 FYEKMQ (reference sequence). The CDR3: CASSLGGTATDTQYF. The CDR3 nucleotides are TGTGCCAGCAGCTTAGGGGGGACAGCCACAGATACGCAGTATTTT. Full variable domain (missing parts from reference TRBV13 and TRBJ2-3): AAGVIQSPRHLIKEKRETATLKCYPIPRHDTVYWYQQGPGQDPQFLISFYEKMQSDKGSIPDRFSAQQFSDYHSELNMSSLELGDSALYFCASSLGGTATDTQYFGPGTRLTVL.

This rearrangement joins TRBV6-5 to TRBJ2-1; 9 nucleotides line up with TRBD1. The CDR3 spans 15 residues. Germline V gene lookup returns CDR1 MNHEY and CDR2 SVGAGI. The ends lost 5 bases at V and 5 bases at J; junction bases unmatched: 7. CDR3 DNA sequence: TGTGCCAGCAGTGGGGGACAGGGAATCCACAATGAGCAGTTCTTC. This codes for CASSGGQGIHNEQFF.

This chain uses TRBV2 with TRBJ1-2; TRBD1 is a possible D gene (5 bases). The germline V gene encodes CDR1 SNHLY and CDR2 FYNNEI. The length of the CDR3 is 16 residues. V shed 8 bases and J shed 3 bases, with 22 bases lying between them. The CDR3 coding sequence is TGTGCCAGCCCCAAACCCAGTGGGGCGCGGGACTATGGCTACACCTTC. Protein sequence: CASPKPSGARDYGYTF. Using reference TRBV2 and TRBJ1-2 for the parts outside the CDR3, the full variable domain is EPEVTQTPSHQVTQMGQEVILRCVPISNHLYFYWYRQILGQKVEFLVSFYNNEISEKSEIFDDQFSVERPDGSNFTLKIRSTKLEDSAMYFCASPKPSGARDYGYTFGSGTRLTVV.

This rearrangement joins TRBV19 to TRBJ1-1, with 10 bases fitting TRBD1. J lost 4 bases, V lost 7 bases, and 6 bases had no gene match. Germline values: CDR1 LNHDA, CDR2 SQIVND (reference sequence). The CDR3 covers 14 residues. The CDR3 here is CASNTGTGATEAFF. The CDR3, as DNA: TGTGCCAGTAATACCGGGACAGGGGCCACTGAAGCTTTCTTT.

The chain has TRBV27 and TRBJ2-7; 9 nucleotides agree with TRBD1. The CDR3 sequence is 16 residues long. CDR1 and CDR2 (germline): MNHEY, SMNVEV (reference sequence). V was clipped by 3 bases and J by 5 bases; unmatched bases: 11. The CDR3 sequence: CASSLSQTGGGDEQYF. CDR3 bases: TGTGCCAGCAGTTTGAGCCAAACAGGGGGCGGCGACGAGCAGTACTTC.

CDR3 loop: CASSEATDGYTF. In DNA form, the CDR3 reads TGTGCCAGCAGTGAAGCGACAGATGGCTACACCTTC. The chain uses TRBV6-1 and TRBJ1-2; weak D call: TRBD1 (5 bases). CDR1 and CDR2 from the germline V gene are MNHNS and SASEGT. This CDR3 comprises 12 residues. The V gene lost 0 bases and the J gene lost 6 bases, with 5 bases spanning the gap.

V and J are TRBV2 and TRBJ2-1; the D is unclear. CDR1 is SNHLY, CDR2 FYNNEI, per germline. Trimming shortened V by 0 bases and J by 8 bases, and 11 bases separated the two germline ends. This CDR3 has 14 amino acids. The CDR3 is CASSEAGGDDEQFF. The CDR3 nucleotides are TGTGCCAGCAGTGAAGCGGGTGGGGATGATGAGCAGTTCTTC.

The chain uses TRBV20-1 and TRBJ1-1; 7 nucleotides match TRBD1. Unmatched junction bases numbered 2, after V lost 6 bases and J lost 7 bases. Germline lookup yields CDR1 DFQATT and CDR2 SNEGSKA (reference sequence). The CDR3 contains 10 residues. CDR3 coding DNA: TGCAGTGCGAGACAGGGTGAAGCTTTCTTT. This encodes CSARQGEAFF.

This clone was seen a handful of times. This chain connects TRBV5-6 to TRBJ1-1; D gene ambiguous. The CDR3 loop spans 12 amino acids. V was trimmed by 0 bases and J by 8 bases, leaving 8 bases between them. Per germline, CDR1 SGHDT and CDR2 YYEEEE. The CDR3 DNA reads TGTGCCAGCAGCTTGGCCAGTGGGGAAGCTTTCTTT. Its protein product is CASSLASGEAFF.

The chain links TRBV13 to TRBJ2-3; D tentatively reads TRBD1 or TRBD2 (5 bases each). Germline V gene lookup returns CDR1 PRHDT and CDR2 FYEKMQ (reference sequence). Trimming left V 0 bases short and J 2 bases short, with 15 bases between. CDR3 length: 17 residues. Written as DNA, the CDR3 is TGTGCCAGCAGCTTAGGCCCCGGCAGGGACCTCACAGATACGCAGTATTTT. As protein: CASSLGPGRDLTDTQYF.

V usage is TRBV9 and J usage is TRBJ2-2; D may correspond to TRBD1 or TRBD2 (6 bases each). This CDR3 spans 18 amino acids. Germline V gene sequence: CDR1 SGDLS, CDR2 YYNGEE. Trimming removed 2 bases from V and 4 bases from J, with 21 bases in between. This CDR3 is CASSVLAYRGAPTGELFF. The CDR3 DNA reads as TGTGCCAGCAGCGTCCTCGCGTATAGGGGGGCGCCCACCGGGGAGCTGTTTTTT.

The chain couples TRBV29-1 to TRBJ2-1; possible D gene TRBD2, 5 bases. The CDR3 consists of 13 residues. The ends were cut back, 2 bases at V and 6 bases at J, with 11 bases in the middle. Germline V gene sequence: CDR1 SQVTM, CDR2 ANQGSEA. CDR3 DNA: TGCAGCGTTGAAAGAGGGAAAGTCAATGAGCAGTTCTTC. Its protein product is CSVERGKVNEQFF.

The chain recombines TRBV7-2 with TRBJ2-7; no clear D gene. The CDR3 is 14 residues long. V lost 3 bases and J 0 bases, leaving 9 bases between the germline ends. Germline loops: CDR1 SGHTA, CDR2 FQGNSA. The CDR3 reads CASSFMGPSYEQYF. CDR3 nucleotides: TGTGCCAGCAGCTTCATGGGCCCCTCCTACGAGCAGTACTTC.

On this clone itself: Germline is not matched at one junction end, which may reflect a read error. This chain uses TRBV11-3 with TRBJ1-4, with D unresolved. This CDR3 contains 12 residues. CDR1 and CDR2 (germline): SGHNT, YENEEA. The CDR3 sequence: CASVGTDEKLFF. DNA of the CDR3: TGTGCCAGCGTGGGAACTGATGAAAAACTGTTTTTT.

By share, this clone counts as large. The rearrangement uses TRBV11-3 and TRBJ2-7; TRBD1 is a possible D gene (5 bases). Deletions cut 6 bases from V and 0 bases from J, with 18 bases between. The germline gives CDR1 SGHNT, CDR2 YENEEA. The CDR3 spans 16 residues. CDR3 coding DNA: TGTGCCAGCAGTTACAAGGGGTACGCATTCTCCTACGAGCAGTACTTC. Its protein is CASSYKGYAFSYEQYF.

This clone occurred once. The gene calls are TRBV5-4 and TRBJ2-1, with D possibly being TRBD2 (7 bases). CDR3 size: 14 residues. Trimming took off 3 bases at V and 7 bases at J, with 14 bases between the two ends. The germline CDR1 and CDR2 sequences are SGHNT and YYREEE (reference sequence). The DNA for the CDR3 is TGTGCCAGCAGCTCCCGGGCGGGGGCGAATGAGCAGTTCTTC. This gives the protein CASSSRAGANEQFF. Together with reference TRBV5-4 and TRBJ2-1, the CDR3 gives the full variable domain: ETGVTQSPTHLIKTRGQQVTLRCSSQSGHNTVSWYQQALGQGPQFIFQYYREEENGRGNFPPRFSGLQFPNYSSELNVNALELDDSALYLCASSSRAGANEQFFGPGTRLTVL.

The chain employs TRBV19 and TRBJ1-1, with a tentative D call TRBD1 (6 bases). The CDR3 spans 16 residues. V lost 7 bases, J lost 6 bases, and 24 bases lay in between. Germline V gives CDR1 LNHDA, CDR2 SQIVND (reference sequence). The CDR3 loop is CASTPLGGAFFPEAFF. As DNA, the CDR3 is TGTGCCAGTACCCCACTTGGGGGGGCTTTCTTCCCTGAAGCTTTCTTT.

The rearrangement uses TRBV25-1 and TRBJ2-7, with 10 bases aligning to TRBD2. The CDR3 sequence is 16 residues long. The germline CDR1 and CDR2 sequences are MGHDK and SYGVNS. Losses at the gene ends were 4 bases for V and 4 bases for J; bases not matched to a gene: 10. CDR3 amino acids: CASSGRTGLATYEQYF. DNA for the CDR3: TGTGCCAGCAGTGGACGGACGGGACTAGCGACGTACGAGCAGTACTTC.

Written as DNA, the CDR3 is TGCGCCAGCAGCCAAGATCCTAGCGGGGGCTCCTACAATGAGCAGTTCTTC. Its translation is CASSQDPSGGSYNEQFF. This chain links TRBV4-1 with TRBJ2-1; 10 bases agree with TRBD2. CDR1 is MGHRA, CDR2 YSYEKL, per germline. The CDR3 contains 17 residues. Trimming at V came to 0 bases and at J to 0 bases, leaving 2 bases not matched to a gene.